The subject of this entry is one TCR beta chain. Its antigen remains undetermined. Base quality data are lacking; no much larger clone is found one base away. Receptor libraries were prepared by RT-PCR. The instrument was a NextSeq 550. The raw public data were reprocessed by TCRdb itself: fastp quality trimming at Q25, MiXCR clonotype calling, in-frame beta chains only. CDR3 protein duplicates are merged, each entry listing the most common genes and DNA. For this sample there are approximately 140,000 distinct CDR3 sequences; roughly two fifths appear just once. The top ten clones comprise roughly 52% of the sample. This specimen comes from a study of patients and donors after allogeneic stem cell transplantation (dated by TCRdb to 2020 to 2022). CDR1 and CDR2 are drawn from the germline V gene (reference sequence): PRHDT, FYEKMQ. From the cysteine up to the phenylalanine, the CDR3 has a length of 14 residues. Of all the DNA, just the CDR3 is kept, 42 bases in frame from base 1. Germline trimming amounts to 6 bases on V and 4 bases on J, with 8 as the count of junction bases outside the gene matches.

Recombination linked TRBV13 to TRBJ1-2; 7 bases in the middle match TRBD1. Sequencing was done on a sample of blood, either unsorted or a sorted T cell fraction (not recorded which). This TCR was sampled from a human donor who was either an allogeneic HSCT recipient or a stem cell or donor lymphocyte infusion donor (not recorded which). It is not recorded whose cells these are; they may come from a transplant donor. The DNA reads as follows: TGTGCCAGCAGGCCTACAGGGGCGGTCTATGGCTACACCTTC. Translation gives CASRPTGAVYGYTF.